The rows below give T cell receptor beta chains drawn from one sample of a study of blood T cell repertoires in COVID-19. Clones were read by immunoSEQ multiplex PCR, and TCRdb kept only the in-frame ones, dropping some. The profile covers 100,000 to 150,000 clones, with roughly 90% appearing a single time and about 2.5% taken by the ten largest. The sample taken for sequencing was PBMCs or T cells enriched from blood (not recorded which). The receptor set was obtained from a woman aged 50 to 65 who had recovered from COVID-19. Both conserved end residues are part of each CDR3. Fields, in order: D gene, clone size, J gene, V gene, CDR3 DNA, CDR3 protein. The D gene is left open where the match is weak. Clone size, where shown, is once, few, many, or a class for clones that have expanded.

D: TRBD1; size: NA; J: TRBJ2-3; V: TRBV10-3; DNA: TGTGCCATCAGTGCACGGACAGGGTACGGAGATACGCAGTATTTT; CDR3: CAISARTGYGDTQYF
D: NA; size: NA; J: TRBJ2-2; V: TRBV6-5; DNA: TGTGCCAGCTCCACCGGGGTGGGCGGGGAGCTGTTTTTT; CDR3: CASSTGVGGELFF
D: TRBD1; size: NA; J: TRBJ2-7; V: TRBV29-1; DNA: TGCAGCGTTTCCGGGACAGGGACCTACGAGCAGTACTTC; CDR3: CSVSGTGTYEQYF
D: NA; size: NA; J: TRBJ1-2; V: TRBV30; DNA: TGTGCCTGGAGTGTATCGGGGGTGGGTGGCTACACCTTC; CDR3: CAWSVSGVGGYTF
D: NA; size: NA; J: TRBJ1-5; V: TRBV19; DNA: TGTGCCAGTAGTGTCCTCAACTCAGGGTATGGTCAGCCCCAGCATTTT; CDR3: CASSVLNSGYGQPQHF
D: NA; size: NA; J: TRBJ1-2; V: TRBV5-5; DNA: TGTGCCAGCAGCTTAGAGTGGGGCTCGGACTATGGCTACACCTTC; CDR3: CASSLEWGSDYGYTF
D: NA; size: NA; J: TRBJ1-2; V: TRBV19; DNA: TGTGCCAGTAGTTGGACAGTAACTAACTATGGCTACACCTTC; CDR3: CASSWTVTNYGYTF
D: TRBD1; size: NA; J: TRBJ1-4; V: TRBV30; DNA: TGTGCCTGGAGCCCGGACAGGATGAATGAAAAACTGTTTTTT; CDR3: CAWSPDRMNEKLFF
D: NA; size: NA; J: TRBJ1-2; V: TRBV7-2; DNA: TGTGCCAGCAGCGCCGACAGCTATGGCTACACCTTC; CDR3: CASSADSYGYTF
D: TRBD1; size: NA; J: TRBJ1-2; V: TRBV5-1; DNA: TGCGCCAGCAGCTCCCAGGGGGGAGGCTATGGCTACACCTTC; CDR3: CASSSQGGGYGYTF
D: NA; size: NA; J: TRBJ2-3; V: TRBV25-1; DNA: TGTGCCAGCAGGGACTTGCGCGCAGATACGCAGTATTTT; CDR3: CASRDLRADTQYF
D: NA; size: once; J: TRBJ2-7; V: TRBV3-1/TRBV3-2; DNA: TGTGCCAGCAGCCCACCGTCCAGGAACGAGCAGTACTTC; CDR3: CASSPPSRNEQYF
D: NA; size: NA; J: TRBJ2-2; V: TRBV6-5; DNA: TGTGCCAGCAGTTTCCTGGACATCATGAACACCGGGGAGCTGTTTTTT; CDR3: CASSFLDIMNTGELFF
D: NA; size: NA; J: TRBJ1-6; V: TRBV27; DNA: TGTGCCAGCAGTTTATGGGGCCAGGTAAATTCACCCCTCCACTTT; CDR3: CASSLWGQVNSPLHF
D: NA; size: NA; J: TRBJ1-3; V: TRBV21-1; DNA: TGTGCCAGCAGTTTGACTGTTGGAAACACCATATATTTT; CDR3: CASSLTVGNTIYF
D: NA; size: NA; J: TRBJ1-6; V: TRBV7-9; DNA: TGTGCCAGCAGCTTAGACGGGGGACGTTCACCCCTCCACTTT; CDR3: CASSLDGGRSPLHF
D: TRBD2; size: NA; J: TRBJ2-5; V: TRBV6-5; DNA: TGTGCCAGCTCCGGACTAGCGGGGGACCAAGAGACCCAGTACTTC; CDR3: CASSGLAGDQETQYF
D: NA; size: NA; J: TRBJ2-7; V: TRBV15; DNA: TGTGCCACCAGCAGAGATGTCGGGAGCCACTACGAGCAGTACTTC; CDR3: CATSRDVGSHYEQYF
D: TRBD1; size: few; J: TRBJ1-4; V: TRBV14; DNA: TGTGCCAGCAGCCGAAGGACAGGCGGGAATGAAAAACTGTTTTTT; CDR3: CASSRRTGGNEKLFF
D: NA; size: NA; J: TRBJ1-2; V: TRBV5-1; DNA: TGCGCCAGCAGCTTGGTAGAGGACTATGGCTACACCTTC; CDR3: CASSLVEDYGYTF
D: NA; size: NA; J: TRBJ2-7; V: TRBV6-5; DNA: TGTGCCAGCAGTCAACCGCGGGACGGCTCCTACGAGCAGTACTTC; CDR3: CASSQPRDGSYEQYF
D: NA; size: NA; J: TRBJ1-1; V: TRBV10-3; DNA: TGTGCCATCAGTGAGTCGAGTGATAGGCCAGGGAACACTGAAGCTTTCTTT; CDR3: CAISESSDRPGNTEAFF
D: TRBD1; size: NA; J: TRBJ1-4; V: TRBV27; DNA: TGTGCCAGCCGTTCGGGACAGGGCGCAACTAATGAAAAACTGTTTTTT; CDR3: CASRSGQGATNEKLFF
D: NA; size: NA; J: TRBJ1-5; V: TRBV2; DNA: TGTGCCAGCACAAGCACGGAGAGTCAGCCCCAGCATTTT; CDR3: CASTSTESQPQHF
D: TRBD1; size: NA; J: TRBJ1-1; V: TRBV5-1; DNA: TGCGCCAGCAGCACAAGAACAGGGACAGGGAACACTGAAGCTTTCTTT; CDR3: CASSTRTGTGNTEAFF
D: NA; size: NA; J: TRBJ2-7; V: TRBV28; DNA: TGTGCCAGCAGTTTGAGCCCCACCTACGAGCAGTACTTC; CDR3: CASSLSPTYEQYF
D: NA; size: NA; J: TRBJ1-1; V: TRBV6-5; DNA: TGTGCCAGCAGTTACTCGGCGGCAAACACTGAAGCTTTCTTT; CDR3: CASSYSAANTEAFF
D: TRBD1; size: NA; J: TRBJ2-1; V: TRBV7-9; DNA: TGTGCCAGCAGCACCTCTAACAGGGGCAGGGGTTCCTACAATGAGCAGTTCTTC; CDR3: CASSTSNRGRGSYNEQFF
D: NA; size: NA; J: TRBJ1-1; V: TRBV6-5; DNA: TGTGCCAGCAGTTACTCGATAGGGGGGGGCACTGAAGCTTTCTTT; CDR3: CASSYSIGGGTEAFF
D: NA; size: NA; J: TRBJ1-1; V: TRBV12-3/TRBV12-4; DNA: TGTGCCAGCACCCGGAGGCTGGGCACTGAAGCTTTCTTT; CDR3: CASTRRLGTEAFF
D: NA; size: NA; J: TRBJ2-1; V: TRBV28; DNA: TGTGCCAGCACTACGGTGGGGACTCCCCGATACAATGAGCAGTTCTTC; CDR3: CASTTVGTPRYNEQFF
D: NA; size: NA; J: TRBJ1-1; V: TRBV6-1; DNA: TGTGCCAGCAGTGAAGAATGGGGGCATGGCACTGAAGCTTTCTTT; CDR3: CASSEEWGHGTEAFF
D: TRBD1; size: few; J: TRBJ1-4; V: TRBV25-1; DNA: TGTGCCAGCAGTGCAGGGGGGCGAAATGAAAAACTGTTTTTT; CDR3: CASSAGGRNEKLFF
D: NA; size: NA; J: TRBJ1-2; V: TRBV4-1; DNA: TGCGCCAGCAGCCAAGCCGGCAGGGGCTCGGATGGCTACACCTTC; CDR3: CASSQAGRGSDGYTF
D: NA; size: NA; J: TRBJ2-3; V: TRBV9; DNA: TGTGCCAGCAGCGTAGGGAGGTCTCCCTTTGATACGCAGTATTTT; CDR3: CASSVGRSPFDTQYF
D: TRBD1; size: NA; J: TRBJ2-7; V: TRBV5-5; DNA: TGTGCCAGCAGCCTCGGGACAGGGGCCGGGGAGCAGTACTTC; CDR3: CASSLGTGAGEQYF
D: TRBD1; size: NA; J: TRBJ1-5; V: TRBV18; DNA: TGTGCCAGCTCACCAACAGGGGTGCCTAATAGCAATCAGCCCCAGCATTTT; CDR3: CASSPTGVPNSNQPQHF
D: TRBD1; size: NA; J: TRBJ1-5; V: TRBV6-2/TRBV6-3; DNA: TGTGCCAGCAGTTACCGGGACAGAGATCAGCCCCAGCATTTT; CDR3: CASSYRDRDQPQHF
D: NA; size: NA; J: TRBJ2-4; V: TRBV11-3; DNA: TGTGCCAGCAGCTTTCAGGGTGGGGTGGACATTCAGTACTTC; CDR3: CASSFQGGVDIQYF
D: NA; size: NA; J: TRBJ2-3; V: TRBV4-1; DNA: TGCGCCAGCAAGCATCCCGGGGGGCCTCGAGTAACGCAGTATTTT; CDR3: CASKHPGGPRVTQYF
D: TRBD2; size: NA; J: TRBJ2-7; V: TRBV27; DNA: TGTGCCAGCAGTTCTACAGGACTAGCGGGGGTGTCCTACGAGCAGTACTTC; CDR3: CASSSTGLAGVSYEQYF
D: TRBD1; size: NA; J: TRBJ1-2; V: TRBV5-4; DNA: TGTGCCAGCAGCGCCGACGTGACAGGGGTATCTGGCTACACCTTC; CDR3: CASSADVTGVSGYTF
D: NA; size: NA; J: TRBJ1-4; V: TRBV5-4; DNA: TGTGCCAGCAGCTACGACGGAGCGTCAAATGAAAAACTGTTTTTT; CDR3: CASSYDGASNEKLFF
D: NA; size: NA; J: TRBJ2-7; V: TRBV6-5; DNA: TGTGCCAGCAGTACCCGACAGAAAACCTACGAGCAGTACTTC; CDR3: CASSTRQKTYEQYF
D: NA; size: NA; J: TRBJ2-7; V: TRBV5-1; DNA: TGCGCCAGCAGCTTGGACTGGAGGAGGGAGCAGTACTTC; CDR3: CASSLDWRREQYF
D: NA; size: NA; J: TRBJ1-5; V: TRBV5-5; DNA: TGTGCCAGCAGCCCGGACATACCCGGGCAGCCCCAGCATTTT; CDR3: CASSPDIPGQPQHF
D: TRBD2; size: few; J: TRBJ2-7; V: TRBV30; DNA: TGTGCCTGGAGTGTTCTGCGGGAGAGCGAGCAGTACTTC; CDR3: CAWSVLRESEQYF